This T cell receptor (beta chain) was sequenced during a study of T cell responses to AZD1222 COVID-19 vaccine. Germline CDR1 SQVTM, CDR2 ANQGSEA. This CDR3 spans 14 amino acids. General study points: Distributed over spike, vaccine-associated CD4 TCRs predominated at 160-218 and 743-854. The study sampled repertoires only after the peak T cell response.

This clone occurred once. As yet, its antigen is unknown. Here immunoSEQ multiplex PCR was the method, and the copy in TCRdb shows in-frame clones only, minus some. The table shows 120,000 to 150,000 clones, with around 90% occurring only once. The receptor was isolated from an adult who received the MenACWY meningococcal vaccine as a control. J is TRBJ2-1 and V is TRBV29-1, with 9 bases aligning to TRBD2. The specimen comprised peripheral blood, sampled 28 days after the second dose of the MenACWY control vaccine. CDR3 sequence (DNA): TGCCGCGGGGGGGGGCACCAGTCCTACAATGAGCAGTTCTTC. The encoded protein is CRGGGHQSYNEQFF.